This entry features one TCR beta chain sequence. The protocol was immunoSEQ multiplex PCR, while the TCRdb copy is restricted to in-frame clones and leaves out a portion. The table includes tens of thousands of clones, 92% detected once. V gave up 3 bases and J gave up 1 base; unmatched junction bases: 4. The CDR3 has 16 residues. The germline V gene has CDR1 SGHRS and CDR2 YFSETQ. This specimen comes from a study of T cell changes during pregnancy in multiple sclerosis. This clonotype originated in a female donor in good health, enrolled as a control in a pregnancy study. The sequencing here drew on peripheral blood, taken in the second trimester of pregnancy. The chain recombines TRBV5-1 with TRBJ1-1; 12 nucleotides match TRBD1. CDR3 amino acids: CASSWDRGLGNTEAFF. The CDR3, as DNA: TGCGCCAGCAGCTGGGACAGGGGGCTCGGGAACACTGAAGCTTTCTTT.